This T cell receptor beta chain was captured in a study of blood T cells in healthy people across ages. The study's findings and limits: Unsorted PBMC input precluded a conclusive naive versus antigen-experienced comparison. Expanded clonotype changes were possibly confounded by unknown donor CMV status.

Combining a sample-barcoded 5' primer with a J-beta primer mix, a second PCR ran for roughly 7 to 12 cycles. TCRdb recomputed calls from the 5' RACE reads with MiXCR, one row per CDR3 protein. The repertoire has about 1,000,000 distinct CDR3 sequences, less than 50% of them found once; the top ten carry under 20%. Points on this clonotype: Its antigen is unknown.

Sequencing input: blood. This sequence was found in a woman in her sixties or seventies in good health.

The CDR3 here is CASSLASAGGYEQYF. In nucleotides, the CDR3 is TGCGCCAGCAGCTTGGCCTCAGCGGGAGGCTACGAGCAGTACTTC. J is TRBJ2-7 and V is TRBV5-1; 9 bases map to TRBD2. The CDR3 loop spans 15 amino acids. V dropped 0 bases and J dropped 3; count of bases not matched to a gene: 4. Per the germline V gene, CDR1 is SGHRS and CDR2 is YFSETQ.